Presented here are 11 T cell receptor beta chains from one specimen sequenced in a study of cytomegalovirus exposure and HLA in healthy donors. The PCR ran on 60 Vbeta and 13 Jbeta primers. Clones were read by immunoSEQ multiplex PCR, and TCRdb kept only the in-frame ones, dropping some. The repertoire includes about 98,000 clones, more than 60% of them detected once, and approximately 11% sits in the top ten. Sequencing was carried out using PBMCs. These receptors were taken from a man aged 18 to 30 in good health and CMV-seropositive.

The V and J genes are TRBV11-1 and TRBJ2-5, with D perhaps matching TRBD2 (7 bases). The germline V gene has CDR1 SGHAT and CDR2 FQDESV (reference sequence). The CDR3 extends over 15 amino acids. V was pared by 10 bases and J by 5 bases, with 23 bases between. CDR3 region: CATSTPPGGGETQYF. In nucleotides, the CDR3 is TGTGCCACCTCCACCCCGCCGGGGGGCGGGGAGACCCAGTACTTC.

CDR3 protein: CASSSDRPPPGNQPQHF. The CDR3, as DNA: TGCGCCAGCAGCTCGGACAGACCGCCGCCGGGGAATCAGCCCCAGCATTTT. V and J are TRBV5-1 and TRBJ1-5, with TRBD1 as a possible D gene (6 bases). V was cut by 3 bases and J by 4 bases, with 20 bases left in between. The CDR3 covers 17 residues. In germline, CDR1 is SGHRS, CDR2 YFSETQ.

This sequence joins TRBV15 and TRBJ1-2; TRBD1 is a possible D gene (6 bases). The V gene's germline CDR1 is LNHNV and CDR2 YYDKDF (reference sequence). V dropped 3 bases and J dropped 6 bases, with 11 bases sitting between them. The CDR3 runs 13 residues. CDR3 bases: TGTGCCACCAGCAGCTTAGGGGGGGATGGCTACACCTTC. Its translation is CATSSLGGDGYTF.

The rearrangement uses TRBV2 and TRBJ1-1, with D possibly TRBD1 on 5 matching bases. The CDR3 has 15 residues. Trimming removed 6 bases from V and 4 bases from J, with 18 bases in between. CDR1 SNHLY and CDR2 FYNNEI come from the germline V gene. The CDR3 spells CASSDETELRTEAFF. The CDR3, as DNA: TGTGCCAGCAGCGACGAGACAGAGCTGCGCACTGAAGCTTTCTTT.

This chain connects TRBV5-1 to TRBJ2-7, with 8 bases that match TRBD2. The length of the CDR3 is 16 residues. Germline V gives CDR1 SGHRS, CDR2 YFSETQ. The junction had 16 bases not matched to a gene; V was cut back by 4 bases and J by 7 bases. CDR3 sequence (DNA): TGCGCCAGCAGCAGGGCCTTTAGCGGGGCCCTAGGTGAGCAGTACTTC. Translated: CASSRAFSGALGEQYF.

The CDR3 loop is CASKEGLDTEAFF. The CDR3 nucleotides read TGTGCCAGTAAAGAGGGCCTCGACACTGAAGCTTTCTTT. The gene calls are TRBV19 and TRBJ1-1; D gene ambiguous. CDR3 length: 13 residues. The germline CDR1 and CDR2 sequences are LNHDA and SQIVND (reference sequence). The V gene lost 7 bases and the J gene lost 3 bases, with 12 bases spanning the gap.

The chain has TRBV29-1 and TRBJ2-3, with D tentatively TRBD1 (5 bases). The CDR3 has 11 residues. V was pared by 3 bases and J by 10 bases, with 11 bases between. Germline V CDR1 and CDR2: SQVTM, ANQGSEA. In nucleotides, the CDR3 is TGCAGCGTTGAGGTGGACACGGCGCAGTATTTT. The encoded protein is CSVEVDTAQYF.

This chain uses TRBV30 with TRBJ1-5; the D gene is possibly TRBD1 (6 bases). Trimming removed 2 bases from V and 7 bases from J, with 24 bases in between. CDR1 GTSNPN and CDR2 SVGIG come from the germline V gene (reference sequence). This CDR3 is 17 amino acids long. CDR3 bases: TGTGCCTGGAGTCGATACATGCAGGGGAATTTCGGCCAGCCCCAGCATTTT. Protein product: CAWSRYMQGNFGQPQHF.

This chain uses TRBV4-2 with TRBJ2-1; possibly TRBD2 for D (6 bases). The CDR3 is made up of 15 amino acids. Germline CDR1 is LGHNA and CDR2 is YNFKEQ. Between the trimmed V and J ends, which lost 0 bases and 1 base, there was a span of 7 bases. The CDR3 reads CASSQDGGSYNEQFF. In DNA form, the CDR3 reads TGTGCCAGCAGCCAAGATGGGGGGTCCTACAATGAGCAGTTCTTC.

The CDR3 loop reads CASSRSSFRGTEAFF. CDR3 in DNA: TGTGCCAGCAGTCGGTCTTCTTTCAGGGGCACTGAAGCTTTCTTT. The chain combines TRBV5-6 with TRBJ1-1, with D maybe TRBD1 (6 bases). Germline V CDR1 and CDR2: SGHDT, YYEEEE. The CDR3 runs 15 residues. Trimming removed 5 bases at V and 4 bases at J, with 18 bases between.

This clone was seen only once. One junction end disagrees with the germline gene, perhaps due to a read error. The chain recombines TRBV13 with TRBJ2-7; 8 nucleotides align to TRBD2. CDR3 length: 14 amino acids. The germline V gene encodes CDR1 PRHDT and CDR2 FYEKMQ (reference sequence). CDR3 in amino acids: CASSKTSGSHEQYF. The CDR3 DNA reads TGTGCCAGCAGCAAAACTAGCGGCTCCCACGAGCAGTACTTC.